This T cell receptor beta chain is drawn from a study of blood T cell repertoires in COVID-19. The germline gives CDR1 LGHNA, CDR2 YSLEER. The CDR3 has 17 residues. V trimming: 0 bases; J trimming: 1 base; junction bases outside the gene matches: 4. TCRdb keeps only in-frame clones here, not all; method: immunoSEQ multiplex PCR. The sample yields approximately 400,000 clones, 91% seen once. All enrollees were roughly 18 to 95 years old and from around 25 US areas. Clinical history as reported by participants underpinned cohort assignment. Shortly before study entry, within 2 weeks, exposed participants had met a COVID-19 case.

Sequenced: PBMCs or T cells enriched from blood (not recorded which). This clonotype originated in a woman aged 40 to 55 who had been exposed to COVID-19. The chain is built from TRBV4-3 and TRBJ2-3, with 10 bases aligning to TRBD2. CDR3 sequence (DNA): TGCGCCAGCAGCCAAGATTCAGGGACTAGCGGCACAGATACGCAGTATTTT. Its protein product is CASSQDSGTSGTDTQYF.